Listed here are 15 T cell receptor beta chains from one sample, sequenced in a study of T cell responses to AZD1222 COVID-19 vaccine. Some clones are missing from TCRdb's copy, which holds only in-frame ones; the method was immunoSEQ multiplex PCR. The table lists about 93,000 clones, just under 90% of them singletons. The specimen comprised peripheral blood, sampled on day 0 of MenACWY control vaccination. The receptors were gathered from an adult in good health.

The rearrangement joins TRBV27 to TRBJ2-1; D is perhaps TRBD1 or TRBD2 (5 bases each). Germline CDR1 and CDR2: MNHEY and SMNVEV (reference sequence). The CDR3 has 13 residues. Between the trimmed V and J ends, which lost 1 base and 6 bases, there was a span of 7 bases. CDR3 residues: CASSLYGGNEQFF. The DNA for the CDR3 is TGTGCCAGCAGTTTATATGGGGGCAATGAGCAGTTCTTC.

The CDR3 nucleotides read TGTGCCAGCAGTTACTCTGCAAAGATGAACACTGAAGCTTTCTTT. It specifies CASSYSAKMNTEAFF. The chain carries TRBV6-5 and TRBJ1-1; D unclear. The V and J ends lost 0 bases and 0 bases respectively, with 8 bases between them. CDR3 length equals 15 residues. Germline V lookup: CDR1 MNHEY, CDR2 SVGAGI.

The gene calls are TRBV6-1 and TRBJ2-7; D unclear. Looked up from germline, CDR1 is MNHNS and CDR2 is SASEGT. With 2 bases removed from V and 10 bases from J, the gap between germline ends came to 6 bases. This CDR3 comprises 10 residues. The CDR3 bases are TGTGCCAGCAGTGAACAGAAACAGTACTTC. Translated: CASSEQKQYF.

The V and J genes are TRBV27 and TRBJ2-7; weak D call: TRBD1 (6 bases). Germline V gene data show CDR1 as MNHEY and CDR2 as SMNVEV (reference sequence). Trimming took off 3 bases at V and 2 bases at J, with 14 bases between the two ends. This CDR3 has 15 residues. The CDR3 coding sequence is TGTGCCAGCAGTTTGGGGGCAGGGCTTGCCTACGAGCAGTACTTC. It specifies CASSLGAGLAYEQYF.

The V and J genes are TRBV2 and TRBJ1-5; D not certain. Germline values: CDR1 SNHLY, CDR2 FYNNEI. V lost 2 bases and J 0 bases, leaving 5 bases between the germline ends. The CDR3 runs to 14 residues. The CDR3 sequence is CASSEQRSNQPQHF. DNA of the CDR3: TGTGCCAGCAGTGAACAACGTAGCAATCAGCCCCAGCATTTT.

The V and J genes are TRBV10-3 and TRBJ2-2; D is unresolved. This CDR3 contains 15 residues. CDR1 ENHRY and CDR2 SYGVKD come from the germline V gene. Trimming removed 4 bases from V and 2 bases from J, with 11 bases in between. The CDR3 DNA reads TGTGCCATCAGTGTGGAGACTTTAAACACCGGGGAGCTGTTTTTT. This gives the protein CAISVETLNTGELFF.

The V and J genes are TRBV5-1 and TRBJ2-2; D ambiguous. V was cut by 5 bases and J by 6 bases, with 8 bases left in between. Germline V CDR1 and CDR2: SGHRS, YFSETQ. The CDR3 extends over 12 amino acids. This CDR3 reads CASRVGPGELFF. Here the CDR3 DNA reads TGCGCCAGCAGAGTTGGCCCCGGGGAGCTGTTTTTT.

The chain employs TRBV19 and TRBJ2-7, with TRBD2 matching 9 bases. Trimming removed 3 bases from V and 6 bases from J; junction bases left unmatched: 6. CDR1 and CDR2 from the germline V gene are LNHDA and SQIVND (reference sequence). The CDR3 is made up of 14 amino acids. The CDR3 DNA reads TGTGCCAGTAGTATCAGCGGGGGGTTCCGCGAGCAGTACTTC. Protein sequence: CASSISGGFREQYF.

The V call is TRBV5-4, the J call TRBJ1-2; TRBD1 is a possible D gene (5 bases). Germline assignment: CDR1 SGHNT and CDR2 YYREEE (reference sequence). The CDR3 runs to 15 residues. V gave up 0 bases and J gave up 2 bases, with 11 bases separating them. The DNA for the CDR3 is TGTGCCAGCAGCTTGGCCGGGGCGGGAAACTATGGCTACACCTTC. Translation gives CASSLAGAGNYGYTF.

The chain has TRBV7-2 and TRBJ1-5; 7 positions agree with TRBD1. Losses at the gene ends were 1 base for V and 0 bases for J; bases not matched to a gene: 3. Germline values: CDR1 SGHTA, CDR2 FQGNSA. This CDR3 spans 16 amino acids. CDR3 coding DNA: TGTGCCAGCAGCTTAGAAGGGGGCGTTAGCAATCAGCCCCAGCATTTT. Translated, it gives CASSLEGGVSNQPQHF.

This chain's CDR3 is CASSPFRGDNEQFF. The CDR3 region has the DNA TGTGCCAGCAGCCCTTTTAGAGGAGACAATGAGCAGTTCTTC. V usage is TRBV7-2 and J usage is TRBJ2-1; the D is unclear. V gave up 5 bases and J gave up 5 bases, with 13 bases separating them. The CDR3 extends over 14 amino acids. CDR1 is SGHTA, CDR2 FQGNSA, per germline. Variable domain in full (rest from reference TRBV7-2 and TRBJ2-1): GAGVSQSPSNKVTEKGKDVELRCDPISGHTALYWYRQSLGQGLEFLIYFQGNSAPDKSGLPSDRFSAERTGGSVSTLTIQRTQQEDSAVYLCASSPFRGDNEQFFGPGTRLTVL.

The rearrangement uses TRBV19 and TRBJ1-4; D possibly corresponds to TRBD1 (5 bases). The CDR3 runs 17 residues. The germline CDR1 and CDR2 sequences are LNHDA and SQIVND (reference sequence). V was cut by 3 bases and J by 6 bases, with 20 bases left in between. CDR3 sequence (DNA): TGTGCCAGTAGTATTAGTTTCGGGGGGAGCGGAGATGAAAAACTGTTTTTT. Amino acid sequence: CASSISFGGSGDEKLFF.

The rearrangement joins TRBV5-5 to TRBJ1-6, with D tentatively TRBD1 (6 bases). Germline CDR1 reads SGHKS; CDR2 reads YYEKEE (reference sequence). Trimming removed 0 bases from V and 7 bases from J, with 11 bases in between. This CDR3 region has 15 residues. CDR3 DNA: TGTGCCAGCAGCTTGGTTGTGGGGGCGAATTCACCCCTCCACTTT. Amino acids: CASSLVVGANSPLHF.

The chain has TRBV10-1 and TRBJ1-4; D is unclear. The CDR3 covers 16 residues. Germline V gene data show CDR1 as WNHNN and CDR2 as SYGVQD (reference sequence). Trimming took off 7 bases at V and 4 bases at J, with 19 bases between the two ends. The chain's CDR3 is CASKFPPIKGNEKLFF. The CDR3, as DNA: TGCGCCAGCAAGTTTCCGCCGATAAAGGGTAATGAAAAACTGTTTTTT.

This clone was seen just once. This chain connects TRBV30 to TRBJ1-6, with D possibly being TRBD1 (6 bases). V lost 0 bases, J lost 14 bases, and 20 bases lay in between. CDR1 is GTSNPN, CDR2 SVGIG, per germline (reference sequence). This CDR3 comprises 15 residues. Here the CDR3 reads CAWSVPGHRSVALHF. CDR3 nucleotides: TGTGCCTGGAGTGTCCCGGGACACAGGAGTGTGGCCCTCCACTTT.